This TCR beta chain was captured in a study of shared T cell receptors in the human thymus. Germline V gene data show CDR1 as MDHEN and CDR2 as SYDVKM. Unmatched junction bases numbered 7, after V lost 4 bases and J lost 0 bases. This CDR3 is built from 16 residues. This table comes from immunoSEQ multiplex PCR, and its TCRdb copy is limited to in-frame clones, with some not included. The data hold hundreds of thousands of clones, with about 90% observed a single time. The sample was also linked to a second study, of human thymus T cells. That paper notes: Each of the donors was a healthy Finnish infant who was undergoing open corrective cardiac surgery for congenital heart defects. Corrective heart surgery yielded the resections from which the thymus tissue came. There appeared to be biased usage of V and J genes in thymic and blood repertoires. Related studies found that unrelated individuals share highly overlapping thymic repertoires.

The rearrangement links TRBV28 to TRBJ2-7; 9 bases align to TRBD2. The specimen was thymocytes. This clonotype was sampled from a boy younger than two with a congenital heart defect. For the CDR3, the DNA is TGTGCCAGCAGTTCGCGGGAGGGGACCGCCTCCTACGAGCAGTACTTC. It codes for CASSSREGTASYEQYF. Using reference TRBV28 and TRBJ2-7 for the parts outside the CDR3, the full variable domain is DVKVTQSSRYLVKRTGEKVFLECVQDMDHENMFWYRQDPGLGLRLIYFSYDVKMKEKGDIPEGYSVSREKKERFSLILESASTNQTSMYLCASSSREGTASYEQYFGPGTRLTVT.